Listed below are T cell receptor beta chains from one sample, sequenced in a study of OX40 agonist ivuxolimab in advanced cancers. Libraries were prepared by immunoSEQ multiplex PCR; TCRdb keeps only in-frame clonotypes and omits some of them. Of some 83,000 clones in the sample, roughly nine tenths were seen once. This specimen was CD4+ or CD8+ T cells sorted from blood, taken in a trial of the OX40 agonist ivuxolimab. The receptor set was obtained from an adult with an advanced solid tumor such as melanoma, head and neck, liver or kidney cancer. Both conserved end residues are part of each CDR3. The order of the fields is V gene, D gene, clone size, J gene, CDR3 DNA, CDR3 protein. A D gene is named only where the DNA matches it firmly. The size of a clone is reported for some rows only, either as once, few or many, or as a class for expanded clones.

TRBV15	NA	NA	TRBJ2-1	TGTGCCACCAGCAGTGACGGGACACTATACAATGAGCAGTTCTTC	CATSSDGTLYNEQFF
TRBV10-3	NA	NA	TRBJ2-7	TGTGCCATCAGCGCCACAGGGCCGCGCGTTACCGGCGAGCAGTACTTC	CAISATGPRVTGEQYF
TRBV7-9	TRBD1	NA	TRBJ1-4	TGTGCCAGCAGTTCCGGGACAGGGGTTAATGAAAAACTGTTTTTT	CASSSGTGVNEKLFF
TRBV12-5	TRBD1	NA	TRBJ1-5	TGTGCTAGTGGCACGGACAGGGATGATCAGCCCCAGCATTTT	CASGTDRDDQPQHF
TRBV28	TRBD1	NA	TRBJ1-3	TGTGCCAGCAGTACCCTGGACAGGCGCTCTGGAAACACCATATATTTT	CASSTLDRRSGNTIYF
TRBV5-4	TRBD2	NA	TRBJ2-3	TGTGCCAGCAGCACCGGAGCGGGAGGGAGCACAGATACGCAGTATTTT	CASSTGAGGSTDTQYF
TRBV10-3	NA	NA	TRBJ1-5	TGTGCCATCAGTGAGTGGCAGGTGTATCAGCCCCAGCATTTT	CAISEWQVYQPQHF
TRBV6-5	NA	once	TRBJ1-5	TGTGCCAGCAGTCCTAGCAATCAGCCCCAGCATTTT	CASSPSNQPQHF
TRBV6-1	TRBD2	NA	TRBJ2-7	TGTGCCAGCATGATTACTAGCGGGGACTACGAGCAGTACTTC	CASMITSGDYEQYF
TRBV28	TRBD1	NA	TRBJ2-6	TGTGCCAGCAGCCCGGGACAGGGGGCCAACGTCCTGACTTTC	CASSPGQGANVLTF
TRBV5-4	NA	NA	TRBJ2-7	TGTGCCAGCAGCTTGCCCGGAAACAACTACGAGCAGTACTTC	CASSLPGNNYEQYF
TRBV7-2	NA	NA	TRBJ2-7	TGTGCCAGCAGCGTAACCCGGGCCAATAAACTATACGAGCAGTACTTC	CASSVTRANKLYEQYF
TRBV18	NA	NA	TRBJ2-2	TGTGCCAGCTCACCAACCGGGTCCGGGGAGCTGTTTTTT	CASSPTGSGELFF
TRBV4-1	NA	NA	TRBJ2-1	TGCGCCAGCAGCCAAGAACAGCCCCTGCGGTACAATGAGCAGTTCTTC	CASSQEQPLRYNEQFF
TRBV19	TRBD1	NA	TRBJ2-3	TGTGCCAGTGCGACAGGGTACACAGATACGCAGTATTTT	CASATGYTDTQYF
TRBV6-5	NA	NA	TRBJ2-2	TGTGCCAGCCAGCCGGCAAACACCGGGGAGCTGTTTTTT	CASQPANTGELFF
TRBV7-9	TRBD2	NA	TRBJ2-1	TGTGCCAGCAGCCGAGCTAGCGGGAGTTACAATGAGCAGTTCTTC	CASSRASGSYNEQFF
TRBV28	NA	few	TRBJ1-5	TGTGCCAGCAGAAATCAGGGAGGCAATCAGCCCCAGCATTTT	CASRNQGGNQPQHF
TRBV4-2	TRBD1	NA	TRBJ2-1	TGTGCCAGCAGCCATTCAATGGACAGGGGAAACAATGAGCAGTTCTTC	CASSHSMDRGNNEQFF
TRBV28	NA	NA	TRBJ1-3	TGTGCCAGCAGAAAGTCCAGGGTTTCGGGAAACACCATATATTTT	CASRKSRVSGNTIYF
TRBV21-1	NA	NA	TRBJ2-5	TGTGCCAGCATCCCCCTCCGAGGGACTGCCCCCCGGGGAGAGACCCAGTACTTC	CASIPLRGTAPRGETQYF
TRBV11-2	NA	NA	TRBJ1-2	TGTGCCAGCAGCTTAATCCGAACGGAGGAACGTGGCTACACCTTC	CASSLIRTEERGYTF
TRBV4-3	NA	NA	TRBJ2-1	TGCGCCAGCAGCCAAGATCTGGGGCAGCAGTTCTTC	CASSQDLGQQFF
TRBV9	TRBD1	NA	TRBJ2-5	TGTGCCAGCAGCGTAGGTCCGACAGGGGGGAGGGAGACCCAGTACTTC	CASSVGPTGGRETQYF
TRBV6-5	TRBD1	NA	TRBJ2-5	TGTGCCAGCACCCCTTTTGGGACAGGGAAAGAGACCCAGTACTTC	CASTPFGTGKETQYF
TRBV7-3	TRBD1	NA	TRBJ2-1	TGTGCCAGCAGCCCCCAGGGACAGGCTTACAATGAGCAGTTCTTC	CASSPQGQAYNEQFF
TRBV6-5	NA	NA	TRBJ2-7	TGTGCCAGCAGTTACACCCCAGGGGGAGGCGAGCAGTACTTC	CASSYTPGGGEQYF
TRBV30	NA	NA	TRBJ2-2	TGTGCCTGGCGGCTAGCCCTTAACACCGGGGAGCTGTTTTTT	CAWRLALNTGELFF
TRBV14	TRBD1	NA	TRBJ2-7	TGTGCCAGCAGCACCCCCGGGACAGGCCAGCAGTACTTC	CASSTPGTGQQYF
TRBV4-3	NA	NA	TRBJ1-5	TGCGCCAGCAGCCAAGACAACAATCAGCCCCAGCATTTT	CASSQDNNQPQHF
TRBV11-3	NA	NA	TRBJ2-1	TGTGCCAGCAGCTTAGATTCGGTCGGGACCTCCTACAATGAGCAGTTCTTC	CASSLDSVGTSYNEQFF